This T cell receptor beta chain appears in the sequencing data of a study of blood T cell repertoires in COVID-19 (dated by TCRdb to 2018 to 2020). Context from the whole study: Collaborator samples came from the United States, Italy and Spain and covered acute and convalescent phases of COVID-19. The dataset comprised deeply sampled blood TCRbeta repertoires from subjects exposed to, actively infected with, or recovered from COVID-19. Sample metadata almost always included a de-identified subject ID, COVID-19 status, age in years and sex. The prospective study material was composed of cDNA or gDNA derived from T cells, B-cell-depleted T cells, or PBMCs. The repertoires were released in a freely available public database intended as a resource for research on the immune response to SARS-CoV-2. Samples were obtained from the ongoing ImmuneRACE study (first 160 participants) and from about 1,300 subjects provided by 6 global collaborators. Where available, HLA class I and class II types were taken from metadata supplied by the sample provider and were not determined by assay-based typing. Summary of the overall study and its limitations: The quantity of clinical and demographic metadata differed by source and by participant and was supplied without curation.

Looking up the germline V gene yields CDR1 SGHAT and CDR2 FQNNGV. Spanning cysteine to phenylalanine, the CDR3 consists of 14 amino acids. CDR3 DNA is the only sequence kept; it has 42 bases, read in frame from the first base. V and J are truncated by 3 bases and 3 bases respectively, leaving an intervening sequence of 10 bases. TCRbeta CDR3 regions were amplified from genomic DNA by means of the immunoSEQ Assay, a bias-controlled multiplex PCR. In the authors' own workflow: The number of nucleated cells in each sample was estimated by amplification of reference gene primers within the assay. To quantify the absolute abundance of each unique TCRbeta CDR3 rearrangement, sequence reads were collapsed and filtered. Productive Simpson clonality was computed per sample as the square root of Simpson's diversity index over productive rearrangements. TCRdb provides this immuneACCESS table in a form limited to in-frame rearrangements. Some clones are lacking; in checked studies, under half of them reflect an unresolved V gene, and why the rest are absent is not known. From that table come the V and J calls and clone size; the DNA was used to work out D and trimming. The sample has about 110,000 clones on record, 55% to 75% of them singletons. The ten largest clones add up to about 2% of the sample.

In regard to this clone: What antigen it recognizes has not been identified. No much larger clonotype is one base removed from it; base qualities were not supplied.

Collaborating institutions collected whole blood in K2EDTA tubes following their own protocols. For TCRbeta analysis, collaborators shipped samples as frozen whole blood, isolated PBMCs, or DNA extracted from either of those sample types. The V and J segments used are TRBV11-2 and TRBJ2-3; D gene: possibly TRBD1, on 5 matching bases. The source material was peripheral blood. This clonotype was obtained from a woman aged 40 to 50 with acute or convalescent COVID-19. The nucleotides read TGTGCCAGCAGCTTGGGGCAGTCAACAGATACGCAGTATTTT. It codes for CASSLGQSTDTQYF.